The clone carrying this T cell receptor (beta chain) has ten or more counts. Its specificity is unknown. The data were taken from a study of CD8 T cells in ankylosing spondylitis. Regarding the study as a whole: Clones linked to the disease showed a CD8+ phenotype. They occurred at relatively low frequencies in peripheral blood. There was a TCR beta motif, made of several highly homologous variants, that appeared characteristic of ankylosing spondylitis blood.

TCRdb itself ran the 5' RACE reads through MiXCR, one entry per CDR3 protein. The table lists about 440,000 distinct CDR3 sequences, 17% of them singletons. Germline CDR1 SQVTM, CDR2 ANQGSEA. V lost 4 bases to trimming and J lost 5 bases; unmatched junction nucleotides: 3. This CDR3 is built from 12 residues. The source material was blood, either unsorted or a sorted T cell fraction (not recorded which). The TCR originated in a male donor with ankylosing spondylitis. This chain connects TRBV29-1 to TRBJ2-7; 9 bases map to TRBD1. CDR3 DNA: TGCAGCGTTGGGGACAGGGAAGACGAGCAGTACTTC. It translates to CSVGDREDEQYF.